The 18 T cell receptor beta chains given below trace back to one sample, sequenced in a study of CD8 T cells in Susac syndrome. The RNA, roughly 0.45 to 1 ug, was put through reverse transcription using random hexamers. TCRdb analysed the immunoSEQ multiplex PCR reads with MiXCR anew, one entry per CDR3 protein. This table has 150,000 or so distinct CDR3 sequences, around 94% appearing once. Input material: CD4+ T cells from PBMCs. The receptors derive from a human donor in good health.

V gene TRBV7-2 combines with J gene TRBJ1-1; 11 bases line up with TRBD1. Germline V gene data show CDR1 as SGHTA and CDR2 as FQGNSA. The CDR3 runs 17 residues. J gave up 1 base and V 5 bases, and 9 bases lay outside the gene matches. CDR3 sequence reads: CASSIRTGGVRNTEAFF. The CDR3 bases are TGTGCCAGCAGCATAAGGACAGGGGGCGTTCGGAACACTGAAGCTTTCTTT.

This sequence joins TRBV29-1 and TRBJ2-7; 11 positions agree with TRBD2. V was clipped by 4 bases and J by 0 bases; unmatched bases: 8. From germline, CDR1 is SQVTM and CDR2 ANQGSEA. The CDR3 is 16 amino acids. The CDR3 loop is CSVVGLAVMSSYEQYF. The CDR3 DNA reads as TGCAGCGTTGTGGGACTAGCGGTTATGAGCTCCTACGAGCAGTACTTC.

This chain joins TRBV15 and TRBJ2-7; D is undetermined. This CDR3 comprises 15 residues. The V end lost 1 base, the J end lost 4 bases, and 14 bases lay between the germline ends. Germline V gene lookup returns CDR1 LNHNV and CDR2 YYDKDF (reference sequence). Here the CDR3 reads CATSRGSGVSYEQYF. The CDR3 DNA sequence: TGTGCCACCAGCAGAGGGTCCGGAGTCTCATACGAGCAGTACTTC.

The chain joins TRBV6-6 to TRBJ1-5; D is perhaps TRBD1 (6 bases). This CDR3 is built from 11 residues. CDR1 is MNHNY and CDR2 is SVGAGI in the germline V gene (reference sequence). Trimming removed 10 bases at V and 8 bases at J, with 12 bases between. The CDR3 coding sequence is TGTGCCATCGGACAGAGTGAGCCCCAGCATTTT. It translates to CAIGQSEPQHF.

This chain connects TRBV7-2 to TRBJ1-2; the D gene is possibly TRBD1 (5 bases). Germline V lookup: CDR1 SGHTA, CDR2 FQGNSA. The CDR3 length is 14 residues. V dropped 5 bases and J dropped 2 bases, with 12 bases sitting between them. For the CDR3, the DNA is TGTGCCAGCAGCCGGGAGCAGGGAAACTATGGCTACACCTTC. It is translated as CASSREQGNYGYTF.

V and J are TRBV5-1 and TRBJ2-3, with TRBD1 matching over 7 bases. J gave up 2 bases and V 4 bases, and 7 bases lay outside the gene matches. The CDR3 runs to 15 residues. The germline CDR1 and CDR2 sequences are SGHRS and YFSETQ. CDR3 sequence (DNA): TGCGCCAGCAGCCCGACAGGGACAGTCACAGATACGCAGTATTTT. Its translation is CASSPTGTVTDTQYF. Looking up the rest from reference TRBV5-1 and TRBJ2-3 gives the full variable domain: KAGVTQTPRYLIKTRGQQVTLSCSPISGHRSVSWYQQTPGQGLQFLFEYFSETQRNKGNFPGRFSGRQFSNSRSEMNVSTLELGDSALYLCASSPTGTVTDTQYFGPGTRLTVL.

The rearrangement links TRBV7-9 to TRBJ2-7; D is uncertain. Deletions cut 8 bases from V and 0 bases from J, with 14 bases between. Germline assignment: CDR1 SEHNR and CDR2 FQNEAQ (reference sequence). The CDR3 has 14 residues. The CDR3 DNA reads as TGTGCCAGCGCCGACGTCGGAAGCTCCTACGAGCAGTACTTC. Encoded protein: CASADVGSSYEQYF.

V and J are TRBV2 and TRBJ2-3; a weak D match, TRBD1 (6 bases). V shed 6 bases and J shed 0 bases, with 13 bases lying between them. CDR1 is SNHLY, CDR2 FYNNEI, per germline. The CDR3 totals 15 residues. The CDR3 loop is CASRRTVSSTDTQYF. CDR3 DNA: TGTGCCAGCAGGAGGACAGTCTCTAGCACAGATACGCAGTATTTT.

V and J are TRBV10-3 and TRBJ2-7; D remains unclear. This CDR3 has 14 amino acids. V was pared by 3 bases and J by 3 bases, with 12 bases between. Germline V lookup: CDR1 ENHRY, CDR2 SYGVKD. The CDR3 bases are TGTGCCATCAGTGACGGTACTCAAGGCTACGAGCAGTACTTC. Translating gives CAISDGTQGYEQYF.

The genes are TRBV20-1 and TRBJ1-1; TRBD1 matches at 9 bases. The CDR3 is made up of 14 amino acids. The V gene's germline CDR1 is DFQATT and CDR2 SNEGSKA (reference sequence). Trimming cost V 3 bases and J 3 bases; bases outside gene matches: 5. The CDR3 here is CSASLTGGDTEAFF. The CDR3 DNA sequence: TGCAGTGCTAGTCTGACAGGGGGGGACACTGAAGCTTTCTTT.

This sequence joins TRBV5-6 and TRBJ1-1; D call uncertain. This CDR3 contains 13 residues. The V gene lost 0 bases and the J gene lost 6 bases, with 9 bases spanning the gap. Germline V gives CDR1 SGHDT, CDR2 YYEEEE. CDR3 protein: CASSLDRKPEAFF. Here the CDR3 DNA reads TGTGCCAGCAGCTTGGATCGGAAGCCTGAAGCTTTCTTT.

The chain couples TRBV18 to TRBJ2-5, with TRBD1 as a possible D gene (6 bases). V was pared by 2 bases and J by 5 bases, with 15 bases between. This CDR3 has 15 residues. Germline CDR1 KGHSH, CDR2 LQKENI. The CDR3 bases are TGTGCCAGCTCACCATCGCGACAGGAAAGGGAGACCCAGTACTTC. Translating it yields CASSPSRQERETQYF.

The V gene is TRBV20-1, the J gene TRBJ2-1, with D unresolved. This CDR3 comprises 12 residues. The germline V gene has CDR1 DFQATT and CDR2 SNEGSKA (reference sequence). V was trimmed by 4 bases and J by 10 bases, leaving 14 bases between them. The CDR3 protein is CSATSNLEEQFF. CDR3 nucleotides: TGCAGTGCTACCTCAAATCTGGAGGAGCAGTTCTTC.

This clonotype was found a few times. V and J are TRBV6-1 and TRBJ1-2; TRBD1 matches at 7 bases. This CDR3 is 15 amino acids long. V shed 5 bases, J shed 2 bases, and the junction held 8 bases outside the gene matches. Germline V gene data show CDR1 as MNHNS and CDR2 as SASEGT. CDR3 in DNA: TGTGCCAGCAGTCAGGGCCTGACAGGGAACTATGGCTACACCTTC. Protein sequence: CASSQGLTGNYGYTF.

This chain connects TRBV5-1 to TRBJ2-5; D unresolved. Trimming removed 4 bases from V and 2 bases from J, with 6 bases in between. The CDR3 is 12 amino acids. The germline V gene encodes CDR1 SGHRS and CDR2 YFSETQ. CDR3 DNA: TGCGCCAGCAGCGCGGATCAAGAGACCCAGTACTTC. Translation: CASSADQETQYF.

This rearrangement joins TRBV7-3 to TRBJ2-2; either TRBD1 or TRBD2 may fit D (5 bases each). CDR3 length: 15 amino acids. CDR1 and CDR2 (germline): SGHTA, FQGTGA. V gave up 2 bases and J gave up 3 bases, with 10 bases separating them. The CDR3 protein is CASSLSRDDTGELFF. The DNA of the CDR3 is TGTGCCAGCAGCTTATCCCGGGACGACACCGGGGAGCTGTTTTTT.

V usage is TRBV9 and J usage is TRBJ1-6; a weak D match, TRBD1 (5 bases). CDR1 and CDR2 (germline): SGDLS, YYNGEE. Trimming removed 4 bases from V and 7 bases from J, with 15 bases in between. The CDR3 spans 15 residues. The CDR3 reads CASSRDPVGNSPLHF. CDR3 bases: TGTGCCAGCAGCCGGGACCCTGTCGGGAATTCACCCCTCCACTTT.

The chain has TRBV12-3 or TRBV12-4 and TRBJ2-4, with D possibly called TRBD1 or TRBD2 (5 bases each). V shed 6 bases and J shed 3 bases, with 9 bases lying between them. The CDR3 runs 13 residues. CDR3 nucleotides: TGTGCCAGCAGGGGACCGGGCAAAAACATTCAGTACTTC. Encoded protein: CASRGPGKNIQYF.